This entry concerns a single T cell receptor (beta chain). Its cognate antigen is unknown. This sample was included in a study of beta chain features in type 1 diabetes. Study-wide results and limits: Moderate but significant shortening of TCRB CDR3s was recorded in all four CD4+ subsets from Type 1 diabetes patients. Any HLA-type effect on TCRB rearrangement remained unresolved here.

V gave up 1 base and J gave up 4 bases, with 13 bases separating them. The CDR3 spans 14 residues. Germline CDR1 is GTSNPN and CDR2 is SVGIG (reference sequence). Based on CD45RO/CCR7/CD25/CD127/CD95/CD27, CD4+ regulatory, stem cell-like memory, naive and central memory cells were sorted. TCRB transcripts that were expressed got sequenced, as all of the isolated RNA had been reverse transcribed. Reads from naive, central memory and regulatory T cell samples averaged roughly 3.6 million. Method: immunoSEQ multiplex PCR; TCRdb's copy keeps in-frame clones and lacks some. The repertoire consists of under 400,000 clones, with roughly 12% occurring once and the leading ten covering roughly 0.017%.

Sequencing was done on a sample of naive CD4+ T cells from blood. The clonotype was recovered from a man between 18 and 29 years old in good health. The J gene is TRBJ1-2, the V gene TRBV30, with D perhaps matching TRBD1 (6 bases). The CDR3 sequence: CAWSELTGSYGYTF. CDR3 in DNA: TGTGCCTGGAGTGAACTCACAGGGAGCTATGGCTACACCTTC.